This T cell receptor beta chain was sequenced for a study of T cells in Graves' hyperthyroidism and ophthalmopathy (dated by TCRdb to the late 2010s). For the study in its entirety: Peripheral blood was collected at initial diagnosis, before any treatment. For training and testing, the 110 or so patients in the discovery cohort were randomly divided in a 7:3 ratio. TCR Vbeta CDR3 sequencing of roughly 140 peripheral blood samples (roughly 41 ophthalmopathy, roughly 72 hyperthyroidism and about 17 progressor patients) is reported in the paper. A discovery cohort of about 100 patients, approximately 45 with Graves' ophthalmopathy and roughly 59 with stable Graves' hyperthyroidism, was used to find distinguishing TCR V-J signatures. Whether ophthalmopathy could be predicted prospectively was tested in an independent validation cohort made up of 18 hyperthyroidism patients plus 17 patients who later progressed to ophthalmopathy. The study also compared thyroid tissue and blood T-cell repertoires from 6 or 7 Graves' hyperthyroidism patients. After sampling, hyperthyroidism patients received methimazole starting at 30 mg daily, and ophthalmopathy patients received high-dose intravenous methylprednisolone. The study at large found these results: In cross-validation, a model built on a 13 V-J signature told ophthalmopathy apart from stable hyperthyroidism with approximately 90% sensitivity and around 83% specificity, and in testing the same model reached 80%/75%. Most expanded thyroid clonotypes (frequency above 0.001) were also detected in blood, a finding suggesting that blood repertoires may reflect thyroid immune responses. In validation, the model predicted progression to ophthalmopathy a median of 6.5 months before onset, with approximately 68% sensitivity and roughly 77% specificity. No statistical method was used to fix the sample size in advance, and group allocation was not hidden from the investigators.

The TCR beta CDR3 regions were amplified from RNA transcripts. A first-round RT-PCR of the TCR CDR3 used the HTBI primer set with the Qiagen OneStep RT-PCR kit. A second multiplex PCR round built the libraries, followed by size selection and purification. The libraries were sequenced on an Illumina HiSeq2000 using paired-end 100 bp reads. On the study's bioinformatics: SOAPnuke was used to process the raw data, throwing out any read that contained adapters or uncalled bases, had a mean Phred below 15, or lacked an exact constant-primer or identifier match. High-quality paired reads were merged using COPE v1.2.5, and each unique nucleotide sequence was defined as a clonotype. Clonotypes were aligned to IMGT TRBV, TRBD and TRBJ reference segments using MiTCR v1.1. Only V-J combinations with frequency above 0.0001, covering roughly 99% of repertoires, were analysed. A TCS score was defined as the ratio between F50 (clonal expansion) and ExV (chaos), using BLOSUM62-based TCRdist between CDR3 peptides within each V-J. Welch's t-statistics and random forest reduced around 520 V-J features to 10 to 15, which were used in a naive Bayes classifier (R e1071). The public reads were run again by TCRdb, first through fastp at Q25 and then through MiXCR, and only productive beta chains were kept. A single entry per CDR3 protein holds the most common genes and DNA from its merged rows. In this record, the V and J calls reflect TCRdb's handling and not the investigators' own analysis. The sample data list around 620,000 distinct CDR3 sequences, and 16% of these were observed just once. Less than 4.5% of the sample is held by the ten biggest clonotypes.

Stable Graves' hyperthyroidism was defined as no progression to ophthalmopathy during 18 months of follow-up. Hyperthyroidism patients were aged 18 to 65 years and newly diagnosed, with disease duration of less than 2 months. Patients with uncontrolled infections, other autoimmune diseases, pregnancy or lactation were excluded. Diagnoses relied on clinical symptoms, serum thyroxine and TRAb, thyroid ultrasound and orbital computed tomography. PBMCs were separated from under 12 ml of fresh peripheral blood using Ficoll-Paque density gradient centrifugation. Trizol reagent was used to extract total RNA, and RNA quality was then checked on an Agilent 2100 Bioanalyzer. The V end gives up 2 bases and the J end 3 bases, leaving 1 base in the junction not matched to a gene. The CDR3 starts with the cysteine, ends with the phenylalanine, and has 14 residues. Of the read, only the CDR3 DNA is kept; its 42 bases are in frame from base 1. The germline V gene specifies MDHEN as CDR1 and SYDVKM as CDR2.

This clonotype was counted at least ten times. The clone's antigen remains unknown. Base qualities are not recorded, but no much larger clone differs from it by a single base. This sequence originates from a woman aged 25 to 39 with Graves' hyperthyroidism. The V and J segments used are TRBV28 and TRBJ1-5, with TRBD1 matching 7 junction bases. The specimen sequenced was blood. The CDR3 sequence is CASSLGQVNQPQHF. The DNA sequence is given as TGTGCCAGCAGTTTAGGACAGGTCAATCAGCCCCAGCATTTT.